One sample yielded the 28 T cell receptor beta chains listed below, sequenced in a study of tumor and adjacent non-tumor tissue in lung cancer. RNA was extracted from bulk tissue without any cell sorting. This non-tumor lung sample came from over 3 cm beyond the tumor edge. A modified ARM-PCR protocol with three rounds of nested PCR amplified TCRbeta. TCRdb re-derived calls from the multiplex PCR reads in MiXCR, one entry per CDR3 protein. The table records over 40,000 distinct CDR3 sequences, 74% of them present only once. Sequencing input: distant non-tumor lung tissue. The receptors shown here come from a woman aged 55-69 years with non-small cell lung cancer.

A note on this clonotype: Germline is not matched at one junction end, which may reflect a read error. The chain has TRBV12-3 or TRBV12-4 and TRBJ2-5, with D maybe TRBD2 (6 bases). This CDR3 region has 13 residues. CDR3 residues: CASSLGLKGTQYF. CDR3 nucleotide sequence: TGTGCTAGCAGTTTAGGGCTGAAGGGGACTCAGTACTTC.

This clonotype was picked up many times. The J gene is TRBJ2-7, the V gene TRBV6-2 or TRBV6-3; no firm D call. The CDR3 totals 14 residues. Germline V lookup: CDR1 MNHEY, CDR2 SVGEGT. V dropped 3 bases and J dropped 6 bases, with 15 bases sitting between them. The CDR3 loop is CASSYRVDKREQYF. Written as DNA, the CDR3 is TGTGCCAGCAGTTATCGAGTTGACAAGCGCGAGCAGTACTTC.

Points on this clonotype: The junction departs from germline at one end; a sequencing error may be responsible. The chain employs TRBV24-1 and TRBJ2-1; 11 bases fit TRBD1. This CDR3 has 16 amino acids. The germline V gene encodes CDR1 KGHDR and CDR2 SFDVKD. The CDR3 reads CATSDWGQGGYNEQLF. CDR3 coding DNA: TGTGCCACCAGTGATTGGGGACAGGGGGGCTACAATGAGCAGCTCTTC.

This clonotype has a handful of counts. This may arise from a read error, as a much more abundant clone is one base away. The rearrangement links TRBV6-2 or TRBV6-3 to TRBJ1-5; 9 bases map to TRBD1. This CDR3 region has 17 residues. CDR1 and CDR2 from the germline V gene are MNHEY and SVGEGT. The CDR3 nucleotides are TGTACCAGCAGTCGGACAGGGGTGGTGTATAGCAATCAGCCCCAGCATTTT. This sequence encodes CTSSRTGVVYSNQPQHF.

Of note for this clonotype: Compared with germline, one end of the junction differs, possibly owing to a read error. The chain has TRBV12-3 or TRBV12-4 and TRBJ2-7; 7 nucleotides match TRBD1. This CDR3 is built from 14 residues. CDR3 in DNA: TGTGCCAACAGTTTCACAGGGGACTCCTACGAGCAGTACTTC. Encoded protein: CANSFTGDSYEQYF.

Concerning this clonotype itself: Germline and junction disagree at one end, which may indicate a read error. In DNA form, the CDR3 reads TGCTGTGCTGAGCAGATCGGGAGGACCGACAATGAGCAGCTCTTC. It codes for CCAEQIGRTDNEQLF. V gene TRBV20-1 combines with J gene TRBJ2-1; TRBD2 aligns across 7 bases. This CDR3 has 15 residues. CDR1 and CDR2 from the germline V gene are DFQATT and SNEGSKA (reference sequence).

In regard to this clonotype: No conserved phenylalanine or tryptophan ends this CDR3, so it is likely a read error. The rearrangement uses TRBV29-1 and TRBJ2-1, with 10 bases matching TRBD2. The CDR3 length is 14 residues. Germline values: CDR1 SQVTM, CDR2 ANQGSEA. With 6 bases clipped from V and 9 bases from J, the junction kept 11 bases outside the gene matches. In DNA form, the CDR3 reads TGCAGCGTAGCGGGAGGGTATGTGTATGGTGAGCAGTTCTAT. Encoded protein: CSVAGGYVYGEQFY.

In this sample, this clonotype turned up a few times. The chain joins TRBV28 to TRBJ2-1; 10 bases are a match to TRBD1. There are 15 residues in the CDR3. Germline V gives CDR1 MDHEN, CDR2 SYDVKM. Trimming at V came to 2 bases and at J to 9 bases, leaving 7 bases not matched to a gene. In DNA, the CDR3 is TGTGCCAGCAGTTTAGGGGGACAGGGGCTCAGTGAGCAGTTCTTC. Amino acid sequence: CASSLGGQGLSEQFF.

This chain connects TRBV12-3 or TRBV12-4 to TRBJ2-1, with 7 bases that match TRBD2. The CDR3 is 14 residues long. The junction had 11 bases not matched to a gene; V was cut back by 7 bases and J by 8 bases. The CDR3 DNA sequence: TGTGCCAGCAAGTGGTATAGCGGGTGGTATGAGCAGTTCTTC. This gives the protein CASKWYSGWYEQFF.

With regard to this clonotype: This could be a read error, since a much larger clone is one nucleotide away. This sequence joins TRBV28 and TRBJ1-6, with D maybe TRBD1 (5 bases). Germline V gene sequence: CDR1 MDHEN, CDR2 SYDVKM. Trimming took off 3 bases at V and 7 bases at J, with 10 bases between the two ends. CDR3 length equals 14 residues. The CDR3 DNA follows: TGTGCCAGCAGTTTGGGAAGGGGCAATTCACCCCTCCACTTT. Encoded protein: CASSLGRGNSPLHF.

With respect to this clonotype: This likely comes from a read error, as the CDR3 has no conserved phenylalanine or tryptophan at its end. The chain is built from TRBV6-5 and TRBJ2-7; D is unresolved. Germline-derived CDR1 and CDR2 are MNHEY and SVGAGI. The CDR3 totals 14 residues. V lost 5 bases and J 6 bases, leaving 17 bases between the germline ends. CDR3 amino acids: CASSRRASLCEQYL. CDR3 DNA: TGTGCCAGCAGTCGCCGGGCTTCACTTTGCGAGCAGTACCTC.

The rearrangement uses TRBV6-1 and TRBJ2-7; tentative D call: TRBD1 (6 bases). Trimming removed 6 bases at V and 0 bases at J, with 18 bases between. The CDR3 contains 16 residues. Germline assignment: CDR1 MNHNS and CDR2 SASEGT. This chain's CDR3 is CASRGDTVRISYEQYF. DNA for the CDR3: TGTGCCAGCAGAGGGGACACGGTTCGAATCTCCTACGAGCAGTACTTC.

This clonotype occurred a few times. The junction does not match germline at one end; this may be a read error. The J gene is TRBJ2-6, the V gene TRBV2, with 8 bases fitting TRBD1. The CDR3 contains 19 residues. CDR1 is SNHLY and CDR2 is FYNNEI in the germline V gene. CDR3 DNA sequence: TGTGTCAGCAGTAAGGGACAGGTAACTTTGAGCTCTGGGGCCAACGTCCTGACTTTC. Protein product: CVSSKGQVTLSSGANVLTF.

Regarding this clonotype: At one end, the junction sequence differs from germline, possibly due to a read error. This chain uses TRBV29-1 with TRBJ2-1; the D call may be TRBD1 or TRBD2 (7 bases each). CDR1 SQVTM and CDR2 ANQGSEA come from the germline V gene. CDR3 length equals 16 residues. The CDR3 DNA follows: TGCAACGTTGAGAGCGGGACAGTTGGCTCCTACAATGAGCAGTTCTTC. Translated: CNVESGTVGSYNEQFF.

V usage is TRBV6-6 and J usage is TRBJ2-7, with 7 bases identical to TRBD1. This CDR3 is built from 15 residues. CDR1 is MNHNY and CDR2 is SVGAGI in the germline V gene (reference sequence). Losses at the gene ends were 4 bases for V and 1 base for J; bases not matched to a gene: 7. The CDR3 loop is CASSSSSRGSYEQYF. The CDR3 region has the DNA TGTGCCAGCAGTTCCTCTAGCAGGGGGTCCTACGAGCAGTACTTC.

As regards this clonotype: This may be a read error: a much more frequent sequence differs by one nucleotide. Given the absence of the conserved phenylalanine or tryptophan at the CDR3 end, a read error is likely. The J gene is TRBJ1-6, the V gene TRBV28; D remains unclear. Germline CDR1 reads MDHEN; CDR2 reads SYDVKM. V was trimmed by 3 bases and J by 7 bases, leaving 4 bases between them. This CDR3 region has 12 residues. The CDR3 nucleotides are TGTGCCAGCAGTTTCCTCAATTCACCCCTCCACCTT. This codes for CASSFLNSPLHL.

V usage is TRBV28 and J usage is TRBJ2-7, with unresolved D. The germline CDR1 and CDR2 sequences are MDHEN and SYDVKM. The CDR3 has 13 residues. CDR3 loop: CDIRSPRVYEQYF. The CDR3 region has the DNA TGTGACATTAGATCCCCACGGGTCTACGAGCAGTACTTC.

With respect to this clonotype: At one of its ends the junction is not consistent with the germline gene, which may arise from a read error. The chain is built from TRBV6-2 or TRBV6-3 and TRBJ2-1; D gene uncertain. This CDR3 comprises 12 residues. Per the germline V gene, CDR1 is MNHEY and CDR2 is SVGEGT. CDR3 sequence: CVSSYISNEQFF. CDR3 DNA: TGTGTCAGCAGTTACATTAGCAATGAGCAGTTCTTC.

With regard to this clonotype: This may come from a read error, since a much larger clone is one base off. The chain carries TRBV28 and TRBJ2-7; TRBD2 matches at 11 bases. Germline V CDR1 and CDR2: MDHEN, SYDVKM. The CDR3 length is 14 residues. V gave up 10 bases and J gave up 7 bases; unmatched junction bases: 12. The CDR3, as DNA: TGTGCCATCGTATTAGCGGGAGGGCCGGTAGAGCAGTACTTC. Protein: CAIVLAGGPVEQYF.

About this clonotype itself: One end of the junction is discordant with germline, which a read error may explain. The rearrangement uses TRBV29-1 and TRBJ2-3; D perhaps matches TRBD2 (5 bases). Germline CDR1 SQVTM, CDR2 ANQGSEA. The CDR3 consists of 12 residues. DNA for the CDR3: TGTAGCGTCTGGGGAAGGGCAGATACGCAGTATTTT. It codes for CSVWGRADTQYF.

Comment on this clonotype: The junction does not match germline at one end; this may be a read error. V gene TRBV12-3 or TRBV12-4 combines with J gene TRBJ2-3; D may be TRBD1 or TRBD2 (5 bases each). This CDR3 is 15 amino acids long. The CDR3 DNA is TGTGCAAGCAGGGCCCCCTGGGCTAGCACAGATAGGCAGTATTTT. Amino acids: CASRAPWASTDRQYF.

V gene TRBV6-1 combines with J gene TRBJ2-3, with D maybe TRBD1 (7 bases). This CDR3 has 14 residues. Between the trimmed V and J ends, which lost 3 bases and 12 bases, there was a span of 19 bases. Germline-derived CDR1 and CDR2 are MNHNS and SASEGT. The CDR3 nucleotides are TGTGCCAGCAGTGATATACCAGGGGGAGGTACACAGTATTTT. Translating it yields CASSDIPGGGTQYF.

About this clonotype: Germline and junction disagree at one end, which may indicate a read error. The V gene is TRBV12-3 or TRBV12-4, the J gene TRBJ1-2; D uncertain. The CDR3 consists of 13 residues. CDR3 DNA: TGTGCCAGCTCCAGTGGGAGGATCGATGGTTACACCTTC. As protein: CASSSGRIDGYTF.

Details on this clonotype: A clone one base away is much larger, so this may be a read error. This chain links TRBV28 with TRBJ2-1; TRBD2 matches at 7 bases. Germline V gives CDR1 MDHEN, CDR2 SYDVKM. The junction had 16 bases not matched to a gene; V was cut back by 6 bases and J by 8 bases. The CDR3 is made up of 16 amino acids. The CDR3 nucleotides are TGTGCCAGCAGGAGTACTAGCGCGGACCGTGGCTATGAGCAGTTCTTC. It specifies CASRSTSADRGYEQFF.

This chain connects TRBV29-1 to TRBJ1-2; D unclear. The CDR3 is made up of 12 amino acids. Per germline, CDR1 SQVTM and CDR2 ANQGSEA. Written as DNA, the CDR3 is TGCAGTGCTGATCCCGACCAGGATGGCTACACCTTC. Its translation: CSADPDQDGYTF.

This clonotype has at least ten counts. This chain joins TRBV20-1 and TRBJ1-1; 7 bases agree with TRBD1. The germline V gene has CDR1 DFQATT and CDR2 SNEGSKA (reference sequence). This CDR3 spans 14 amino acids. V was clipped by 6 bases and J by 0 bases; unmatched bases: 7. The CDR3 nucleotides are TGCAGTGCCACCCGGGACAGCATGAACACTGAAGCTTTCTTT. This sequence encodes CSATRDSMNTEAFF.

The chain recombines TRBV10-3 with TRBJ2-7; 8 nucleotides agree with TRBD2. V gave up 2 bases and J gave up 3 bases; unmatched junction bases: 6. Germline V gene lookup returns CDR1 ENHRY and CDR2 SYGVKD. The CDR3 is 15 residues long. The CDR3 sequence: CAISEGTRGIYEQYF. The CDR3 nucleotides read TGTGCCATCAGTGAGGGGACTAGAGGTATCTACGAGCAGTACTTC.

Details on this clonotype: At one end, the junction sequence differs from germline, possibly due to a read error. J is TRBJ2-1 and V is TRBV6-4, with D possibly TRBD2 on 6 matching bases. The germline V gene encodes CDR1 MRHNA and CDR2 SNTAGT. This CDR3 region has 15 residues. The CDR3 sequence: CASSDSGSGFNEQFF. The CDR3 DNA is TGCGCCAGCAGTGACTCCGGGAGCGGGTTCAATGAGCAGTTCTTC.